Shown below are 27 T cell receptor beta chains from a single sample sequenced in a study of blood T cells in healthy people across ages. Using a J-beta primer mix together with a sample-barcoded 5' primer, a second PCR was run for about 7 to 12 cycles. TCRdb processed the 5' RACE reads anew with MiXCR; each CDR3 protein has one entry. The table records roughly 640,000 distinct CDR3 sequences, around 31% of them present only once. Sequenced material: blood. Receptor source: a woman of 80 years or more in good health.

This clonotype came up many times. This rearrangement joins TRBV30 to TRBJ2-4; the D is unclear. This CDR3 has 12 residues. V lost 2 bases and J lost 3, with 5 bases in between. From germline, CDR1 is GTSNPN and CDR2 SVGIG (reference sequence). In DNA form, the CDR3 reads TGTGCCTGGAGTACGAGCAAAAACATTCAGTACTTC. Amino acids: CAWSTSKNIQYF.

As for this clonotype: The conserved closing phenylalanine or tryptophan is absent in this CDR3, likely reflecting a read error. The rearrangement joins TRBV6-5 to TRBJ1-6, with D perhaps matching TRBD1 (5 bases). This CDR3 is built from 16 residues. The germline V gene encodes CDR1 MNHEY and CDR2 SVGAGI. Trimming removed 2 bases at V and 7 bases at J, with 15 bases between. CDR3 residues: CASSYGTGVMNSPLHL. The CDR3, as DNA: TGTGCCAGCAGTTACGGGACTGGGGTGATGAATTCACCCCTCCACCTT.

This clonotype was seen at least ten times. The chain has TRBV12-5 and TRBJ2-1, with 7 bases lining up with TRBD2. The germline gives CDR1 LGHNT, CDR2 FRNRAP. V gave up 1 base and J gave up 2 bases; unmatched junction bases: 5. CDR3 length equals 16 residues. CDR3 nucleotide sequence: TGTGCTAGTGGTTTGGGGCAGGGAGGGCCCTACAATGAGCAGTTCTTC. It yields the protein CASGLGQGGPYNEQFF.

As to this clonotype: This could be a read error, since a much larger clone is one nucleotide away. Likely a read error: the CDR3 ends without its conserved phenylalanine or tryptophan. The rearrangement joins TRBV12-3 or TRBV12-4 to TRBJ2-1, with a possible D match to TRBD1 (6 bases). There are 15 residues in the CDR3. Trimming took 2 bases from V and 6 from J, leaving 14 bases between them. CDR3 DNA sequence: TGTGCCAGCAGTTTATGGGGGCCGGGGAGCAATGAGCAGTTCTGC. Its translation: CASSLWGPGSNEQFC.

Many counts were recorded for this clonotype. V and J are TRBV20-1 and TRBJ1-1; TRBD1 agrees at 9 bases. This CDR3 has 14 residues. Per the germline V gene, CDR1 is DFQATT and CDR2 is SNEGSKA (reference sequence). The CDR3 here is CRADRGGGNTEAFF. CDR3 coding DNA: TGCAGGGCAGACAGGGGGGGTGGGAACACTGAAGCTTTCTTT.

Turning to this clonotype: A clone one base away is much larger, so this may be a read error. The chain combines TRBV15 with TRBJ2-7, with no clear D. CDR1 is LNHNV and CDR2 is YYDKDF in the germline V gene (reference sequence). This CDR3 comprises 13 residues. The ends were cut back, 1 base at V and 7 bases at J, with 11 bases in the middle. CDR3 DNA: TGTGCCACCAGCAGAGGTACTTACAATGAGCAGTACTTC. Translation: CATSRGTYNEQYF.

This clonotype was seen only a few times. The chain is built from TRBV5-1 and TRBJ2-2; possible D gene TRBD1, 6 bases. This CDR3 has 15 residues. Germline V gene sequence: CDR1 SGHRS, CDR2 YFSETQ. Trimming pared 4 bases from V and 6 bases from J, leaving 16 bases between. The CDR3 loop is CASSPQGQPAGELFF. The CDR3 nucleotides are TGCGCCAGCAGCCCGCAGGGGCAGCCAGCCGGGGAGCTGTTTTTT.

This clonotype was counted many times. This sequence joins TRBV6-1 and TRBJ2-7, with D perhaps TRBD2 (5 bases). Trimming took 1 base from V and 0 from J, leaving 10 bases between them. This CDR3 has 15 amino acids. In germline, CDR1 is MNHNS, CDR2 SASEGT. CDR3 amino acids: CASSEERPSSYEQYF. The CDR3 nucleotides read TGTGCCAGCAGTGAAGAGCGGCCAAGCTCCTACGAGCAGTACTTC.

This clonotype has ten or more counts. CDR3 in DNA: TGTGCCAGCAGCGCCGGGACACCCTCTAGCACAGATACGCAGTATTTT. It translates to CASSAGTPSSTDTQYF. The rearrangement joins TRBV7-3 to TRBJ2-3, with TRBD1 as a possible D gene (6 bases). This CDR3 region has 16 residues. From germline, CDR1 is SGHTA and CDR2 FQGTGA. V was trimmed by 5 bases and J by 0 bases, leaving 15 bases between them.

In this sample, this clonotype turned up a few times. A much larger clone is a single base away; this may be a read error. V is TRBV5-1 and J is TRBJ1-2, with a weak D call TRBD1 (5 bases). There are 16 residues in the CDR3. Germline values: CDR1 SGHRS, CDR2 YFSETQ. V was trimmed by 4 bases and J by 6 bases, leaving 22 bases between them. CDR3 amino acids: CASSQGWGRATDGYTF. CDR3 nucleotide sequence: TGCGCCAGCAGCCAAGGATGGGGCAGGGCAACGGATGGCTACACCTTC.

The chain links TRBV12-3 or TRBV12-4 to TRBJ2-5; unclear D gene. The CDR3 length is 14 residues. Trimming stripped 2 bases from V and 11 bases from J, with 18 bases between. DNA of the CDR3: TGTGCCAGCAGTTTATCGCGGATGAACAATGAGCAGTACTTC. The encoded protein is CASSLSRMNNEQYF.

This clonotype was seen a single time. This chain links TRBV5-1 with TRBJ1-2; TRBD1 is a possible D gene (6 bases). This CDR3 has 16 amino acids. CDR1 and CDR2 (germline): SGHRS, YFSETQ. Trimming removed 0 bases at V and 7 bases at J, with 19 bases between. CDR3 protein: CASSLDLMAGASGYTF. The CDR3 coding sequence is TGCGCCAGCAGCTTGGACCTAATGGCGGGGGCGAGTGGCTACACCTTC.

The rearrangement links TRBV12-3 or TRBV12-4 to TRBJ2-7; TRBD2 matches at 9 bases. This CDR3 has 16 residues. Trimming at V came to 0 bases and at J to 7 bases, leaving 10 bases not matched to a gene. The DNA of the CDR3 is TGTGCCAGCAGTTTAGCGGCAGCGGGGGGTTACGATGAGCAGTACTTC. It yields the protein CASSLAAAGGYDEQYF.

Many counts were recorded for this clonotype. V usage is TRBV2 and J usage is TRBJ1-2; 10 bases are a match to TRBD1. This CDR3 has 14 amino acids. Germline CDR1 is SNHLY and CDR2 is FYNNEI. Germline trimming cut 5 bases from V and 7 bases from J; bases unmatched to any gene: 7. The CDR3: CASSLGQGLRGYTF. The CDR3 bases are TGTGCCAGCAGTCTGGGACAGGGGTTGCGTGGCTACACCTTC.

This clonotype has a count of ten or more. This chain uses TRBV20-1 with TRBJ2-3; 10 bases match TRBD2. From germline, CDR1 is DFQATT and CDR2 SNEGSKA (reference sequence). V trimming: 3 bases; J trimming: 2 bases; junction bases outside the gene matches: 5. This CDR3 is 15 amino acids long. Written as DNA, the CDR3 is TGCAGTGCTAGTAGAACTAGCGGGGACACAGATACGCAGTATTTT. This sequence encodes CSASRTSGDTDTQYF.

Details on this clonotype: Since a much larger clone is just one base distant, this may be a read error. The J gene is TRBJ1-5, the V gene TRBV6-2 or TRBV6-3; a weak D match, TRBD1 (5 bases). The V gene's germline CDR1 is MNHEY and CDR2 SVGEGT. Trimming shortened V by 5 bases and J by 9 bases, and 20 bases separated the two germline ends. The CDR3 contains 15 residues. DNA for the CDR3: TGTGCCAGCAGTCCGGTAAGAGACAGTACTTCGCCCCAGCATTTT. Its protein is CASSPVRDSTSPQHF.

There are many counts of this clonotype. The chain employs TRBV5-1 and TRBJ2-7, with D unclear. Germline V gene sequence: CDR1 SGHRS, CDR2 YFSETQ. V was clipped by 4 bases and J by 2 bases, with 19 bases between them. The CDR3 is 16 amino acids. CDR3 amino acids: CASSDLGKNPPYEQYF. DNA of the CDR3: TGCGCCAGCAGCGACTTGGGAAAGAATCCACCCTACGAGCAGTACTTC.

This clonotype was counted ten times or more. This chain uses TRBV9 with TRBJ2-1; D is undetermined. The CDR3 sequence is 14 residues long. Germline V gene data show CDR1 as SGDLS and CDR2 as YYNGEE. Trimming took off 3 bases at V and 5 bases at J, with 12 bases between the two ends. This chain's CDR3 is CASSAGVRDNEQFF. The CDR3 nucleotides read TGTGCCAGCAGCGCAGGTGTGAGAGACAATGAGCAGTTCTTC. The full variable domain, in which reference TRBV9 and TRBJ2-1 provide the parts outside the CDR3, is DSGVTQTPKHLITATGQRVTLRCSPRSGDLSVYWYQQSLDQGLQFLIQYYNGEERAKGNILERFSAQQFPDLHSELNLSSLELGDSALYFCASSAGVRDNEQFFGPGTRLTVL.

This clonotype was detected ten times or more. The chain combines TRBV5-1 with TRBJ2-4; 12 bases align to TRBD2. J was trimmed by 8 bases and V by 4 bases; bases with no gene match: 1. Germline V gene data show CDR1 as SGHRS and CDR2 as YFSETQ. The CDR3 spans 13 residues. This chain's CDR3 is CASSPSGGDIQYF. The CDR3 DNA reads TGCGCCAGCAGCCCTAGCGGGGGGGACATTCAGTACTTC.

J is TRBJ2-2 and V is TRBV12-5, with TRBD1 as a possible D gene (6 bases). The CDR3 is 12 residues long. V lost 6 bases, J lost 7 bases, and 9 bases lay in between. Looked up from germline, CDR1 is LGHNT and CDR2 is FRNRAP. The CDR3 DNA follows: TGTGCTAGTGGGGGGGCAAGCGGGGAGCTGTTTTTT. Protein: CASGGASGELFF.

On this clonotype: A junction end diverges from the germline sequence, so it may reflect a read error. V is TRBV18 and J is TRBJ2-4; 7 nucleotides agree with TRBD1. The J call may be wrong; the DNA end is better matched by TRBJ2-7. Germline values: CDR1 KGHSH, CDR2 LQKENI. The CDR3 is made up of 14 amino acids. CDR3 in amino acids: CASPPEHRGYEQYF. The CDR3 DNA is TGTGCCAGCCCACCGGAACACAGGGGATACGAGCAGTACTTC.

This clonotype has more than one count but fewer than ten. V usage is TRBV6-2 or TRBV6-3 and J usage is TRBJ2-7; 8 nucleotides line up with TRBD1. Germline CDR1 MNHEY, CDR2 SVGEGT. Trimming at V came to 8 bases and at J to 0 bases, leaving 6 bases not matched to a gene. CDR3 size: 14 residues. CDR3 DNA: TGTGCCAGCCGACCTACAGGGGGCTCCTACGAGCAGTACTTC. Protein product: CASRPTGGSYEQYF.

This clonotype has ten or more counts. V is TRBV5-1 and J is TRBJ2-7, with D maybe TRBD2 (6 bases). The CDR3 is 14 residues long. Per germline, CDR1 SGHRS and CDR2 YFSETQ. Trimming took 4 bases from V and 0 from J, leaving 11 bases between them. For the CDR3, the DNA is TGCGCCAGCAGCGGGACTGCTAGCTCCTACGAGCAGTACTTC. This encodes CASSGTASSYEQYF. The variable domain in full, with the rest retrieved from reference TRBV5-1 and TRBJ2-7, is KAGVTQTPRYLIKTRGQQVTLSCSPISGHRSVSWYQQTPGQGLQFLFEYFSETQRNKGNFPGRFSGRQFSNSRSEMNVSTLELGDSALYLCASSGTASSYEQYFGPGTRLTVT.

This clonotype was counted ten times or more. The V and J genes are TRBV2 and TRBJ1-5, with 7 bases matching TRBD1. Germline CDR1 is SNHLY and CDR2 is FYNNEI. The CDR3 loop spans 14 amino acids. The V segment lost 4 bases and the J segment 2 bases; nucleotides outside the gene matches: 2. CDR3 sequence reads: CASSGTGGNQPQHF. The CDR3 DNA sequence: TGTGCCAGCAGTGGAACAGGGGGCAATCAGCCCCAGCATTTT.

This chain joins TRBV14 and TRBJ1-2; D is unclear. This CDR3 comprises 14 residues. The V gene's germline CDR1 is SGHDN and CDR2 FVKESK. V lost 2 bases and J 4 bases, leaving 11 bases between the germline ends. The CDR3 coding sequence is TGTGCCAGCAGCCAACCCGGACGGACCTATGGCTACACCTTC. Its translation is CASSQPGRTYGYTF.

This clonotype was counted ten times or more. V usage is TRBV28 and J usage is TRBJ2-7; D might be TRBD2 (7 bases). The CDR3 consists of 15 residues. V was trimmed by 7 bases and J by 3 bases, leaving 19 bases between them. The germline gives CDR1 MDHEN, CDR2 SYDVKM. DNA for the CDR3: TGTGCCAGCAAACTATGGGAGGGGGGAAGCTACGAGCAGTACTTC. This encodes CASKLWEGGSYEQYF.

This clonotype was counted ten times or more. The chain uses TRBV20-1 and TRBJ2-7; the D gene is possibly TRBD2 (5 bases). Germline values: CDR1 DFQATT, CDR2 SNEGSKA (reference sequence). Trimming stripped 1 base from V and 5 bases from J, with 9 bases between. This CDR3 spans 12 amino acids. The CDR3 loop is CSARVMRDEQYF. In DNA form, the CDR3 reads TGCAGTGCTAGAGTAATGAGGGACGAGCAGTACTTC.